Sequencing of this TCR beta chain was carried out in a study of blood T cells in healthy people across ages (dated by TCRdb to about 2015). General notes on the study: In model experiments, template switching captured about one uniquely barcoded TCR beta cDNA molecule for every two T cells. Donors were grouped into four age groups: young (average roughly 15 years), middle-aged (around 39), aged (62) and long-lived (approximately 82). To avoid experimental bias, donors of different ages were spread randomly across the sequencing lanes. For two donors (one aged 18 to 30 and one aged 80 or older), the study analyzed two additional independent replicas of 1 million unique cDNA reads from the same blood draw. To track age-related changes in TCR beta repertoire diversity, the study relied on deep sequencing normalized with unique cDNA molecular identifiers. Overall results and qualifications from the work: Compared with the aged group, more naive CD4+ T cells, fewer expanded clones and increased TCR diversity were shown by the long-lived group, suggesting age selection. Estimates of total diversity from one million sequenced T cells were regarded as lower bounds and underestimates. Donor CMV infection status was unknown, potentially confounding age-related changes in expanded clonotypes. Observed TCR beta diversity per million T cells fell roughly linearly with age, and a significant reduction was already apparent by age around 44. Because profiling used bulk unsorted PBMCs, naive and antigen-experienced compartments could not be compared conclusively. A strong correlation was found between observed TCR beta diversity and the percentage of naive T cells measured by flow cytometry.

Libraries were built with 5' RACE. The sample was run on an Illumina HiSeq 2500. A second PCR of roughly 6 to 12 cycles was performed with a sample-barcoded 5' primer and a J-beta primer mix. A unique molecular identifier was introduced onto each TCR beta cDNA molecule by a template-switch 5' adaptor carrying 12 random nucleotides. At least 3 million CDR3-containing paired-end reads were obtained from each sample. The Mint cDNA synthesis kit, primed by a TRBC-specific oligonucleotide, was used to synthesize first-strand cDNA from all RNA. Following uracil-DNA glycosylase treatment, all cDNA underwent a first 18-cycle PCR with the universal primers M1SS and BC2_uni_R. The authors' pipeline ran thus. Normalization of each sample was performed by random selection of 1 million high-quality reads, each carrying a distinct molecular identifier. Reads sharing molecular identifiers were discarded rather than binned into consensus sequences. MiTCR, run with a Q25 quality threshold and the strictest error-elimination algorithm, handled CDR3 identification, clonotype clustering and error correction. A nonparametric unseen species model with Euler transformation was used to estimate a lower bound on total TCR beta diversity. TCRdb ran its own pipeline on the public reads, namely fastp trimming at Q25 and MiXCR clone calling, and kept in-frame beta chains. Every entry covers one CDR3 protein and lists the most common genes and DNA from its rows. The V and J calls and clone size come from TCRdb's table, not from the authors' own analysis. This sample lists some 750,000 distinct CDR3 sequences; approximately 21% were detected once. Clones ranked in the top ten supply around 21% of the sample.

This clonotype is a singleton in its sample. The antigen it recognizes is unknown. Base qualities are not recorded, but no much larger clone differs from it by a single base. One read alone provides weak support. Donors were 40 or so systemically healthy Caucasian individuals from Russia aged roughly 6 to 90 years. Each donor gave roughly 11 milliliters of peripheral blood, drawn into EDTA-treated Vacutainer tubes. Ficoll-Paque density-gradient centrifugation was used to isolate PBMCs, with at least 6.5 million per sample. Total RNA was extracted from PBMCs with Trizol reagent, with at least 6 micrograms obtained per sample. The percentages of naive CD45RAhigh/CD27high T cells were determined by flow cytometry on a PBMC aliquot from every donor. From the cysteine through the phenylalanine, the CDR3 covers 16 amino acids. Only CDR3 DNA is held: 48 bases, read in frame from base 1. Trimmed from V: 5 bases; trimmed from J: 5 bases; junction bases lacking a gene match: 10. From a lookup of the germline V gene (reference sequence), CDR1 and CDR2 are LGHDT and YNNKEL.

Here the chain combines TRBV3-1 and TRBJ2-1; 9 nucleotides in the junction match TRBD2. The material sequenced was blood. The origin of this receptor is a man between 65 and 85 years old in good health. Here the CDR3 is given as CASSEGAGGPNNEQFF. The sequence in DNA is TGTGCCAGCAGCGAAGGGGCGGGGGGGCCGAACAATGAGCAGTTCTTC.